This passage covers 14 T cell receptor beta chains from one sample sequenced in a study of shared clonotypes between healthy human individuals. The table came from immunoSEQ multiplex PCR; TCRdb's copy has only in-frame clones and leaves some out. The table has a few million clones, 93% seen once. The source material was naive CD4+ T cells from PBMCs. Specified subset: CD45RA+ positively selected. Receptors were obtained from a man aged 18 to 30 in good health. Some clones in this sample may be carry-over from other donors' samples.

This chain uses TRBV5-1 with TRBJ2-6, with D maybe TRBD1 (5 bases). The CDR3 has 16 amino acids. Trimming shortened V by 1 base and J by 4 bases, and 12 bases separated the two germline ends. Germline V gene lookup returns CDR1 SGHRS and CDR2 YFSETQ. The CDR3 spells CASSLYPGIGANVLTF. In DNA, the CDR3 is TGCGCCAGCAGCTTGTATCCAGGGATCGGGGCCAACGTCCTGACTTTC.

CDR3 sequence: CASAPGRLAGWQETQYF. CDR3 sequence (DNA): TGTGCCAGCGCCCCGGGAAGGCTAGCGGGATGGCAAGAGACCCAGTACTTC. V and J are TRBV11-3 and TRBJ2-5, with 9 nucleotides matching TRBD2. In germline, CDR1 is SGHNT, CDR2 YENEEA. Trimming cost V 8 bases and J 2 bases; bases outside gene matches: 15. CDR3 length equals 17 residues.

This chain joins TRBV5-5 and TRBJ2-5; D unresolved. CDR1 SGHKS and CDR2 YYEKEE come from the germline V gene (reference sequence). The CDR3 is 11 residues long. Trimming took 6 bases from V and 0 from J, leaving 3 bases between them. CDR3 loop: CASKYQETQYF. DNA for the CDR3: TGTGCCAGCAAGTACCAAGAGACCCAGTACTTC.

The chain is built from TRBV7-2 and TRBJ2-1, with 10 bases aligning to TRBD1. This CDR3 has 15 residues. V lost 5 bases to trimming and J lost 0 bases; unmatched junction nucleotides: 1. Germline V gene data show CDR1 as SGHTA and CDR2 as FQGNSA. CDR3 DNA: TGTGCCAGCAGCAGACAGGGGGCCTCCTACAATGAGCAGTTCTTC. Its protein product is CASSRQGASYNEQFF.

Remarks on this clone: The sample contains more than one DNA sequence encoding this CDR3. This sequence joins TRBV28 and TRBJ1-5, with 7 bases identical to TRBD1. The CDR3 is 14 amino acids. Germline V CDR1 and CDR2: MDHEN, SYDVKM. Trimming removed 2 bases from V and 6 bases from J; junction bases left unmatched: 4. The CDR3 reads CASSLRQGGQPQHF. The CDR3 DNA reads as TGTGCCAGCAGTTTACGGCAGGGGGGTCAGCCCCAGCATTTT.

This chain links TRBV29-1 with TRBJ2-3, with 7 bases lining up with TRBD2. Germline CDR1 is SQVTM and CDR2 is ANQGSEA. This CDR3 comprises 16 residues. V shed 1 base, J shed 0 bases, and the junction held 7 bases outside the gene matches. The CDR3 protein is CSVEGLPSGSTDTQYF. CDR3 sequence (DNA): TGCAGCGTTGAAGGATTGCCTAGCGGAAGCACAGATACGCAGTATTTT.

The chain links TRBV5-1 to TRBJ2-7, with 7 bases matching TRBD2. V lost 6 bases and J lost 2; bases outside the gene matches: 8. The CDR3 sequence is 14 residues long. The germline gives CDR1 SGHRS, CDR2 YFSETQ. The DNA of the CDR3 is TGCGCCAGCAACGGAGGCGGGGGTCCCTACGAGCAGTACTTC. Amino acids: CASNGGGGPYEQYF.

The chain carries TRBV6-5 and TRBJ2-6; no definite D call. The length of the CDR3 is 15 residues. CDR1 MNHEY and CDR2 SVGAGI come from the germline V gene. The germline V and J ends were trimmed by 5 bases and 2 bases, with 10 bases remaining between them. CDR3 in amino acids: CASSRTGPGANVLTF. The CDR3 nucleotides read TGTGCCAGCAGTCGAACGGGTCCTGGGGCCAACGTCCTGACTTTC.

This rearrangement joins TRBV28 to TRBJ1-2, with unresolved D. CDR1 MDHEN and CDR2 SYDVKM come from the germline V gene. The ends were cut back, 7 bases at V and 7 bases at J, with 13 bases in the middle. The CDR3 is made up of 12 amino acids. DNA for the CDR3: TGTGCCAGCACCGGGTGGATGGGTGGCTACACCTTC. The encoded protein is CASTGWMGGYTF.

The chain combines TRBV2 with TRBJ2-7; 7 bases match TRBD2. Germline CDR1 reads SNHLY; CDR2 reads FYNNEI. Trimming took 7 bases from V and 6 from J; bases not matched to a gene: 15. The CDR3 totals 15 residues. The CDR3, as DNA: TGTGCCAGCACCCAACGGGGTGGGAGGGCCGCCGAGCAGTACTTC. Protein sequence: CASTQRGGRAAEQYF.

This clone was seen a handful of times. The chain uses TRBV7-3 and TRBJ1-1, with D unclear. Per the germline V gene, CDR1 is SGHTA and CDR2 is FQGTGA. V was trimmed by 5 bases and J by 0 bases, leaving 7 bases between them. This CDR3 is 13 amino acids long. The CDR3 region is CASSPSMNTEAFF. CDR3 nucleotides: TGTGCCAGCAGCCCGAGCATGAACACTGAAGCTTTCTTT.

This clone has only a few counts. The chain has TRBV2 and TRBJ1-1, with a tentative D call TRBD1 (5 bases). Germline V gives CDR1 SNHLY, CDR2 FYNNEI. With 7 bases removed from V and 0 bases from J, the gap between germline ends came to 9 bases. The CDR3 totals 13 residues. The CDR3 sequence: CASTGAVNTEAFF. In nucleotides, the CDR3 is TGTGCCAGCACCGGGGCGGTGAACACTGAAGCTTTCTTT. The variable domain in full, with the rest retrieved from reference TRBV2 and TRBJ1-1, is EPEVTQTPSHQVTQMGQEVILRCVPISNHLYFYWYRQILGQKVEFLVSFYNNEISEKSEIFDDQFSVERPDGSNFTLKIRSTKLEDSAMYFCASTGAVNTEAFFGQGTRLTVV.

The J gene is TRBJ2-5, the V gene TRBV6-5, with D maybe TRBD2 (6 bases). The CDR3 spans 12 residues. Germline V CDR1 and CDR2: MNHEY, SVGAGI. V dropped 8 bases and J dropped 2 bases, with 9 bases sitting between them. CDR3 loop: CASRGDQETQYF. CDR3 in DNA: TGTGCCAGCCGCGGGGATCAAGAGACCCAGTACTTC.

The chain employs TRBV6-6 and TRBJ2-7; D gene ambiguous. The V gene's germline CDR1 is MNHNY and CDR2 SVGAGI (reference sequence). This CDR3 spans 13 amino acids. V lost 4 bases to trimming and J lost 6 bases, with 13 bases between them. The CDR3, as DNA: TGTGCCAGCAGTTCCGCTTCTAGGACCGAGCAGTACTTC. This translates into CASSSASRTEQYF.